This T cell receptor (beta chain) was recorded in a study of T cells in Graves' hyperthyroidism and ophthalmopathy. Amplification yielded TCR beta CDR3 regions, with RNA transcripts as the source. Carried out on the TCR CDR3, a first-round RT-PCR used the HTBI primer set. Via MiXCR, TCRdb re-called the multiplex PCR reads, giving one row per CDR3 protein. The sample includes a few hundred thousand distinct CDR3 sequences, around 13% of them seen just once. With 1 base removed from V and 5 bases from J, the gap between germline ends came to 8 bases. The CDR3 spans 13 residues. Germline values: CDR1 MGHRA, CDR2 YSYEKL.

Sequencing was performed on blood. The J gene is TRBJ2-5, the V gene TRBV4-1; D ambiguous. This sequence originates from a young woman with Graves' ophthalmopathy. This CDR3 reads CASSQVPRETQYF. The CDR3 DNA reads TGCGCCAGCAGCCAAGTTCCTCGGGAGACCCAGTACTTC.